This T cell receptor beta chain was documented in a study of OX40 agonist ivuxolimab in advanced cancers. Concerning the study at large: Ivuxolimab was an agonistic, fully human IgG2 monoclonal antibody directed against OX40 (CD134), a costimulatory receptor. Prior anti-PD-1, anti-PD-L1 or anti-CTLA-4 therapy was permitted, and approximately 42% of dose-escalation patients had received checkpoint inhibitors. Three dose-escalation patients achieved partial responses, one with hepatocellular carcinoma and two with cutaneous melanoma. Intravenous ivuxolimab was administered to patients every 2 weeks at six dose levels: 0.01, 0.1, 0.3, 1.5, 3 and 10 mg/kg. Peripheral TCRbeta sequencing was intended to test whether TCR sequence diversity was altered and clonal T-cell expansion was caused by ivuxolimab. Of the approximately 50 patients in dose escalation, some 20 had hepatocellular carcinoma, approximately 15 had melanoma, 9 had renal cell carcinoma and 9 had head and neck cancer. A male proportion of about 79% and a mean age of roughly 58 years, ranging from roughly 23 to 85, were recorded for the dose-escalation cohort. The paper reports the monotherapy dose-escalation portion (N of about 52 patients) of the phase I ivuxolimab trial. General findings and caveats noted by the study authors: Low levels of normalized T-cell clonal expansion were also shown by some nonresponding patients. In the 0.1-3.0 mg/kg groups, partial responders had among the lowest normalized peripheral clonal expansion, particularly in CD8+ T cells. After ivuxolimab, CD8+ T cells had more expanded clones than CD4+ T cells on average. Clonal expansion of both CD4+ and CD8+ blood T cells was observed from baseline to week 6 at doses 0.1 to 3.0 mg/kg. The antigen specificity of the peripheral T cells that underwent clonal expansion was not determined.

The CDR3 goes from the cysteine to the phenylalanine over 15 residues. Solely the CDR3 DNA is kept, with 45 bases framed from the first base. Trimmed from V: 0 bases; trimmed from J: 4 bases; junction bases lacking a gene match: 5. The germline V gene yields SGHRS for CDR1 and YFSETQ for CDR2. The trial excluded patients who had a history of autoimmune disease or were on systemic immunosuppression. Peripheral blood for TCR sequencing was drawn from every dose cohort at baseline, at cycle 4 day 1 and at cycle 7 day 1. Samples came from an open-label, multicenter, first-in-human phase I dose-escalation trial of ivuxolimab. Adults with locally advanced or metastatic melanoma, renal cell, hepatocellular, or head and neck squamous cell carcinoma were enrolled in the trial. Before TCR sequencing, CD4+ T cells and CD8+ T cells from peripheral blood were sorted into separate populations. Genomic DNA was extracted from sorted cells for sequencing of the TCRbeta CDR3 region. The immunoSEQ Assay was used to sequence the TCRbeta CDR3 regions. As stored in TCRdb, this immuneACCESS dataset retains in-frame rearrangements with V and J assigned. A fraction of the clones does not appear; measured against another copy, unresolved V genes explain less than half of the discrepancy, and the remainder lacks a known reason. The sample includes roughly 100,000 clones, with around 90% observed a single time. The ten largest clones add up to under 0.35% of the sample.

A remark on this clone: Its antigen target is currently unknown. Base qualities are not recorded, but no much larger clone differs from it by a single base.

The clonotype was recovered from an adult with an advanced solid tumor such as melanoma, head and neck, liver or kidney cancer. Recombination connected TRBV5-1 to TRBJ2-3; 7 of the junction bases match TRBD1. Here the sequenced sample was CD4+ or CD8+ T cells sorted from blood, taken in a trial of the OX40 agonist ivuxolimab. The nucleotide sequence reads TGCGCCAGCAGCTTGGGAGGGGGCGAGGCAGATACGCAGTATTTT. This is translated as CASSLGGGEADTQYF.